This entry concerns a single T cell receptor (beta chain). The assay was immunoSEQ multiplex PCR, and TCRdb's table has in-frame clones only and misses some. The data show about 52,000 clones, 82% seen once. This sample is part of a study of identifying expanded T cells in peripheral blood. During the collection period, no donor immune events like infections were recorded. Sequenced: blood. The sequence was collected from a person aged 18 to 69 in good health.

CDR3: CASNRAGGSNEQFF. The CDR3 region has the DNA TGTGCCAGCAACCGGGCAGGGGGCTCAAATGAGCAGTTCTTC. The chain is built from TRBV5-5 and TRBJ2-1; 8 nucleotides align to TRBD1. The CDR3 length is 14 residues. CDR1 and CDR2 (germline): SGHKS, YYEKEE (reference sequence). The V and J ends lost 6 bases and 7 bases, in that order; junction bases with no gene match: 9.